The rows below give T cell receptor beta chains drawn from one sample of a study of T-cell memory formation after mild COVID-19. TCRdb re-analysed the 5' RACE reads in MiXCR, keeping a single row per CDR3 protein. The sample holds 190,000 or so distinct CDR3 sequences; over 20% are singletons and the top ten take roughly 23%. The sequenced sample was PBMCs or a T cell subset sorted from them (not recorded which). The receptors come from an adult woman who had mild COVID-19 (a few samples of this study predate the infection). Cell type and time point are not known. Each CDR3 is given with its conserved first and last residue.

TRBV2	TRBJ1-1	CASSETPFGGRQGTNTEAFF
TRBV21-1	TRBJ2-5	CASSKGGQGRETQYF
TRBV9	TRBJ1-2	CASSAGTGANYGYTF
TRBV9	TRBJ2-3	CASSVWYGSTDTQYF
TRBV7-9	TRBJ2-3	CASSLVPLAGNTDTQYF
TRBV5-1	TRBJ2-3	CASSFGRSTILTDTQYF
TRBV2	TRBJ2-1	CASSEAPGTPYNEQFF
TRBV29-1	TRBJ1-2	CSAPVRGAKGYTF
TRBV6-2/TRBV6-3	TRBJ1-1	CASSYEGLGTEAFF
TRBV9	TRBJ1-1	CASSPRTGWGTEAFF
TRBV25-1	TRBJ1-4	CASSARDRGHEKLFF
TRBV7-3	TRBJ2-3	CASSTRTGPSTDTQYF
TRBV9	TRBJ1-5	CASSVSENQPQHF
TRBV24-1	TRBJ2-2	CATSVTGNTGELFF
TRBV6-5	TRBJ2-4	CASSLAGGQAKNIQYF
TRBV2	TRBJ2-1	CASRGEAIHSSSYNEQFF
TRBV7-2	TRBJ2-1	CASSLGREFF
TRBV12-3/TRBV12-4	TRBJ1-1	CASRSQGAPTEAFF
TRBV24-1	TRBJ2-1	CATSDSDEQFF
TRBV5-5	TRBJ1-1	CASSLDLGMNTEAFF
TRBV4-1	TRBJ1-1	CASSQVRDDNTEAFF
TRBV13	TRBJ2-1	CASSTLAGGQSEQFF
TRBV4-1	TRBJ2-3	CASSQAGTSGGGTDTQYF
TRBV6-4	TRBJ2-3	CASSDGLKSDTQYF
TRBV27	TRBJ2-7	CASSFSGGRYEQYF
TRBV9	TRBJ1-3	CASSVAHLEGMASGTIYF
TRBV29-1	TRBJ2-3	CSVEGWGSGYTDTQYF
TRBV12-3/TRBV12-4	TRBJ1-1	CASSFLMYPGDTEAFF
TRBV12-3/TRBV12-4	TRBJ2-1	CASRSSGGTPRDNEQFF
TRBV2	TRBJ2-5	CARGSTSGAQETQYF
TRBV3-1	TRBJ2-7	CASSPHGGLAGSDEQYF
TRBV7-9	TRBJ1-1	CASSLMEVGAFF
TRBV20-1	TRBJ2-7	CSAGTIYYEQYF
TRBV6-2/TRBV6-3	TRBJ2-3	CASSYGEVDTQYF
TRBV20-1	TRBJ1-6	CSARDPGYNNSPLHF
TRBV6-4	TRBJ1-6	CASSETGDNSPLHF
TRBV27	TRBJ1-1	CASSLFAGLNTEAFF